This is a list of T cell receptor beta chains from one sample in a study of cytomegalovirus exposure and HLA in healthy donors. TCRdb's table, derived via immunoSEQ multiplex PCR, lists solely in-frame clones and lacks some. This sample carries fewer than 110,000 clones, over 70% of them seen once, and the ten largest clones take about 2.2%. The sequencing sample was made of PBMCs. The receptors derive from a man younger than 45 in good health and CMV-seronegative. The CDR3 runs from the conserved cysteine through the conserved F or W. Each record gives: CDR3 protein, CDR3 DNA, V gene, clone size, J gene, D gene. The D gene is left open where the match is weak. Clone sizes are given selectively: once, few, many, or a class where the clone is expanded.

CDR3: CASSVSSGGAGGRFF; DNA: TGTGCCAGCAGTGTATCTAGCGGGGGGGCCGGCGGGCGGTTCTTC; V: TRBV2; size: NA; J: TRBJ2-1; D: TRBD2
CDR3: CASRPSGLQSYEQYF; DNA: TGCGCCAGCAGGCCTTCAGGCCTGCAATCCTACGAGCAGTACTTC; V: TRBV5-1; size: NA; J: TRBJ2-7; D: NA
CDR3: CASSPGSGNIYEQYF; DNA: TGTGCCAGCAGCCCGGGGTCAGGTAACATCTACGAGCAGTACTTC; V: TRBV7-9; size: NA; J: TRBJ2-7; D: NA
CDR3: CASSEGVGRNQPQHF; DNA: TGTGCCAGCAGCGAGGGGGTGGGTAGGAATCAGCCCCAGCATTTT; V: TRBV9; size: NA; J: TRBJ1-5; D: NA
CDR3: CASSTPFSNYGYTF; DNA: TGCGCCAGCAGTACCCCGTTCAGTAACTATGGCTACACCTTC; V: TRBV5-1; size: NA; J: TRBJ1-2; D: NA
CDR3: CASSEGALAYEQYF; DNA: TGTGCCAGCAGTGAAGGGGCTTTAGCCTACGAGCAGTACTTC; V: TRBV6-1; size: once; J: TRBJ2-7; D: NA
CDR3: CASSVRQPDSPLHF; DNA: TGTGCCAGCAGTGTGCGACAGCCAGACTCACCCCTCCACTTT; V: TRBV6-1; size: NA; J: TRBJ1-6; D: NA
CDR3: CASSPPLRAMEAFF; DNA: TGTGCCAGCTCACCCCCCTTGAGGGCGATGGAAGCTTTCTTT; V: TRBV18; size: NA; J: TRBJ1-1; D: NA
CDR3: CASRMGGFDEQYF; DNA: TGTGCCAGCCGGATGGGGGGGTTCGACGAGCAGTACTTC; V: TRBV2; size: few; J: TRBJ2-7; D: TRBD2
CDR3: CATSRGGAGQANYGYTF; DNA: TGTGCCACCAGCAGAGGGGGGGCGGGACAGGCGAACTATGGCTACACCTTC; V: TRBV15; size: few; J: TRBJ1-2; D: TRBD1
CDR3: CASSLARGTYNEQFF; DNA: TGTGCCAGCAGCTTGGCACGCGGGACCTACAATGAGCAGTTCTTC; V: TRBV5-4; size: NA; J: TRBJ2-1; D: NA
CDR3: CASSHGTPEGYTF; DNA: TGTGCCAGCAGCCACGGGACACCGGAGGGCTACACCTTC; V: TRBV27; size: NA; J: TRBJ1-2; D: NA
CDR3: CSVGRQFMGEGYTF; DNA: TGCAGCGTCGGTCGACAGTTCATGGGCGAGGGCTACACCTTC; V: TRBV29-1; size: NA; J: TRBJ1-2; D: NA
CDR3: CASSLTGPGANVLTF; DNA: TGTGCCAGTAGCTTGACAGGGCCTGGGGCCAACGTCCTGACTTTC; V: TRBV19; size: NA; J: TRBJ2-6; D: TRBD1
CDR3: CASRLAPEGPSIHYSGNTIYF; DNA: TGTGCAAGTCGCTTAGCGCCAGAAGGCCCTTCCATCCACTACTCTGGAAACACCATATATTTT; V: TRBV12-2; size: once; J: TRBJ1-3; D: NA
CDR3: CASSASGGATYEQYF; DNA: TGTGCCAGCAGCGCCTCCGGCGGGGCGACCTACGAGCAGTACTTC; V: TRBV9; size: NA; J: TRBJ2-7; D: NA
CDR3: CASSLEQGSNQPQHF; DNA: TGTGCCAGCAGTTTAGAACAGGGTAGCAATCAGCCCCAGCATTTT; V: TRBV2; size: NA; J: TRBJ1-5; D: NA
CDR3: CASRRGTSETGELFF; DNA: TGTGCTAGCAGGAGGGGGACTAGCGAAACCGGGGAGCTGTTTTTT; V: TRBV7-7; size: NA; J: TRBJ2-2; D: TRBD2
CDR3: CASSVARLAGEHEQYF; DNA: TGTGCCAGCAGCGTAGCTCGACTAGCGGGAGAACACGAGCAGTACTTC; V: TRBV9; size: NA; J: TRBJ2-7; D: TRBD2
CDR3: CATSRKGEGGEKLFF; DNA: TGTGCCACCAGCCGAAAGGGGGAGGGAGGTGAAAAACTGTTTTTT; V: TRBV15; size: NA; J: TRBJ1-4; D: NA
CDR3: CASSHLVMSGHISYEQYF; DNA: TGTGCCAGCAGCCATCTAGTAATGTCGGGACACATAAGCTACGAGCAGTACTTC; V: TRBV14; size: NA; J: TRBJ2-7; D: NA
CDR3: CASSQQRLEQYF; DNA: TGTGCCAGCAGCCAGCAAAGACTTGAGCAGTACTTC; V: TRBV5-6; size: few; J: TRBJ2-7; D: NA
CDR3: CASDHGGHAFGTQYF; DNA: TGTGCCAGTGACCATGGAGGCCATGCCTTTGGGACCCAGTACTTC; V: TRBV19; size: NA; J: TRBJ2-5; D: NA
CDR3: CASSQRSASGGDTQYF; DNA: TGTGCCAGCAGCCAACGTTCCGCTAGCGGGGGGGATACGCAGTATTTT; V: TRBV4-2; size: NA; J: TRBJ2-3; D: TRBD2
CDR3: CASSLGVGGSLDEQFF; DNA: TGTGCCAGCAGCTTGGGGGTGGGCGGGAGTTTAGATGAGCAGTTCTTC; V: TRBV5-6; size: few; J: TRBJ2-1; D: TRBD2
CDR3: CASSLNGGGTEAFF; DNA: TGTGCCAGCAGTTTAAATGGGGGCGGCACTGAAGCTTTCTTT; V: TRBV27; size: NA; J: TRBJ1-1; D: NA
CDR3: CASSYRTGSGYTF; DNA: TGTGCCAGCAGTTACCGGACAGGGAGTGGCTACACCTTC; V: TRBV6-5; size: NA; J: TRBJ1-2; D: TRBD1
CDR3: CASSLGQTEAFF; DNA: TGCGCCAGCAGCTTAGGACAGACTGAAGCTTTCTTT; V: TRBV5-1; size: NA; J: TRBJ1-1; D: NA
CDR3: CASRSRGGTEAFF; DNA: TGTGCCAGCAGGTCCAGGGGTGGCACTGAAGCTTTCTTT; V: TRBV27; size: once; J: TRBJ1-1; D: NA
CDR3: CSVEDWSGLDNEQFF; DNA: TGCAGCGTTGAAGATTGGTCGGGACTCGACAATGAGCAGTTCTTC; V: TRBV29-1; size: NA; J: TRBJ2-1; D: NA
CDR3: CASGWDISSYEQYF; DNA: TGTGCCAGTGGATGGGACATATCCTCCTACGAGCAGTACTTC; V: TRBV19; size: NA; J: TRBJ2-7; D: NA
CDR3: CASGSGMNYEQYF; DNA: TGTGCCAGCGGGAGCGGGATGAACTACGAGCAGTACTTC; V: TRBV27; size: once; J: TRBJ2-7; D: TRBD2
CDR3: CASSSSLGYTF; DNA: TGTGCCAGCAGCTCCTCCTTGGGCTACACCTTC; V: TRBV7-9; size: NA; J: TRBJ1-2; D: NA
CDR3: CASRLAGRRYEQYF; DNA: TGTGCCAGCAGGCTAGCGGGAAGGAGATACGAGCAGTACTTC; V: TRBV2; size: NA; J: TRBJ2-7; D: TRBD2
CDR3: CASSVAPGRTEAFF; DNA: TGTGCCAGCAGCGTAGCGCCGGGGAGGACTGAAGCTTTCTTT; V: TRBV9; size: NA; J: TRBJ1-1; D: NA
CDR3: CASSGVGQNYGYTF; DNA: TGTGCCAGCAGTGGAGTGGGACAGAACTATGGCTACACCTTC; V: TRBV2; size: NA; J: TRBJ1-2; D: TRBD1
CDR3: CASSLTGDRGDEQYF; DNA: TGTGCCAGCAGCCTAACCGGGGACAGGGGCGACGAGCAGTACTTC; V: TRBV5-4; size: NA; J: TRBJ2-7; D: TRBD1
CDR3: CASTSGYEQYF; DNA: TGTGCCAGCACCAGCGGATACGAGCAGTACTTC; V: TRBV28; size: once; J: TRBJ2-7; D: NA
CDR3: CASRPGAAYEQYF; DNA: TGTGCCAGCCGCCCCGGCGCGGCCTACGAGCAGTACTTC; V: TRBV6-5; size: few; J: TRBJ2-7; D: NA
CDR3: CARMRDNTEAFF; DNA: TGTGCCAGAATGAGGGATAACACTGAAGCTTTCTTT; V: TRBV25-1; size: NA; J: TRBJ1-1; D: NA
CDR3: CASSLHYEQYF; DNA: TGTGCCAGCAGCTTACACTACGAGCAGTACTTC; V: TRBV5-6; size: NA; J: TRBJ2-7; D: NA
CDR3: CASSVGGFNSPLHF; DNA: TGTGCCAGCAGCGTAGGAGGGTTTAATTCACCCCTCCACTTT; V: TRBV9; size: NA; J: TRBJ1-6; D: NA
CDR3: CASSVASGYGYTF; DNA: TGTGCCAGCAGCGTAGCCAGCGGCTATGGCTACACCTTC; V: TRBV9; size: NA; J: TRBJ1-2; D: NA
CDR3: CASSSWDSFYGYTF; DNA: TGCGCCAGCAGCTCCTGGGACAGTTTCTATGGCTACACCTTC; V: TRBV5-1; size: once; J: TRBJ1-2; D: TRBD1
CDR3: CAWRGSSGSRQFF; DNA: TGTGCCTGGCGGGGAAGTAGCGGGAGTCGGCAGTTCTTC; V: TRBV30; size: NA; J: TRBJ2-1; D: TRBD2
CDR3: CASSQRGQRDTDTQYF; DNA: TGTGCCAGCAGCCAAAGGGGCCAGCGGGACACAGATACGCAGTATTTT; V: TRBV4-2; size: NA; J: TRBJ2-3; D: TRBD2
CDR3: CAWSVRGPQTYEQYF; DNA: TGTGCCTGGAGTGTACGCGGGCCCCAGACCTACGAGCAGTACTTC; V: TRBV30; size: NA; J: TRBJ2-7; D: NA